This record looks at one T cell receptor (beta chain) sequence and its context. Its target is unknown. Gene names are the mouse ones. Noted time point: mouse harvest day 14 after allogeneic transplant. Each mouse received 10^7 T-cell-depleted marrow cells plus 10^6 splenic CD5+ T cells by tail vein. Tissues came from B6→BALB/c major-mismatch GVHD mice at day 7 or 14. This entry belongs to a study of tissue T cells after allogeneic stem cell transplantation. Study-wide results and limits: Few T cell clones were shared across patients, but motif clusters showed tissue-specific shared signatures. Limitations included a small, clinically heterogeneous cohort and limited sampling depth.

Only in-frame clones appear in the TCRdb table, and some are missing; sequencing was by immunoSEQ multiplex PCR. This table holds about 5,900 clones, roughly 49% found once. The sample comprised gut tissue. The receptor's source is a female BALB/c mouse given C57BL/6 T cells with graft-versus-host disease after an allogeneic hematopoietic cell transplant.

The CDR3 spells CASRGLGDQDTQYF. The CDR3 bases that were read are TGTGCCAGCAGGGGACTGGGGGACCAAGACACCCAGTAC. The chain carries TRBV26 and TRBJ2-5; 11 nucleotides line up with TRBD2. The missing CDR3 end, 1 residue past where the read stops, is filled in from the germline J gene. Unmatched junction bases numbered 0, after V lost 6 bases and J lost 1 base. The CDR3 loop spans 14 amino acids. Germline values: CDR1 KGHPV, CDR2 FQNQEV (reference sequence).